This T cell receptor beta chain was retrieved from a study of untreated major depressive disorder. General observations from the study: Depressed patients' CD4+ T cells carried increased TRBV05-01 (Vbeta 5.1) usage versus control CD4+ T cells.

TCRdb's table, derived via immunoSEQ multiplex PCR, lists solely in-frame clones and lacks some. The table shows about 18,000 clones, with approximately 87% occurring only once. V shed 2 bases and J shed 5 bases, with 12 bases lying between them. The CDR3 consists of 15 residues. CDR1 and CDR2 from the germline V gene are MGHDK and SYGVNS. Remarks on this clone: Its target is not known.

This clonotype was obtained from a woman aged 25 to 39 in good health. Specimen: CD4+ T cells from PBMCs. The J gene is TRBJ1-4, the V gene TRBV25-1, with D perhaps matching TRBD1 (5 bases). The CDR3 is CASSEGGRKNEKLFF. The CDR3 DNA reads as TGTGCCAGCAGTGAAGGGGGTCGGAAAAATGAAAAACTGTTTTTT.